These T cell receptor beta chains were read from a single sample in a study of T-cell memory formation after mild COVID-19. Each CDR3 protein is one row after TCRdb ran MiXCR on the 5' RACE reads. The repertoire includes fewer than 50,000 distinct CDR3 sequences, approximately 7% of them detected once, and 0.6% to 1% sits in the top ten. The sequenced sample was PBMCs or a T cell subset sorted from them (not recorded which). These receptors all come from an adult who had mild COVID-19 (a few samples of this study predate the infection). Cell type and time point are not known. The CDR3 runs from the conserved cysteine through the conserved F or W. D genes are given only for firm matches. Some rows mark clone size as missing; the rest say once, few, many or name a class of expanded clone.

j_gene: TRBJ1-3
abundance: NA
v_gene: TRBV20-1
d_gene: NA
CDR3nt: TGCAGTGCTCGTGGAAACACCATATATTTT
CDR3aa: CSARGNTIYF

j_gene: TRBJ2-7
abundance: many
v_gene: TRBV7-9
d_gene: NA
CDR3nt: TGTGCCAGCAGCAGGGGTCTTAGGGAGCAGTACTTC
CDR3aa: CASSRGLREQYF

j_gene: TRBJ1-1
abundance: NA
v_gene: TRBV2
d_gene: NA
CDR3nt: TGTGCCAGCAGTGTATCAGAACTTGGGACTGAAGCTTTCTTT
CDR3aa: CASSVSELGTEAFF

j_gene: TRBJ1-1
abundance: NA
v_gene: TRBV7-9
d_gene: NA
CDR3nt: TGTGCCAGCAGCCCCTGGGGCGGTACAAGAATCACTGAAGCTTTCTTT
CDR3aa: CASSPWGGTRITEAFF

j_gene: TRBJ2-7
abundance: NA
v_gene: TRBV12-3/TRBV12-4
d_gene: NA
CDR3nt: TGTGCCAGCAGATTAGCGGCCTCCTACGAGCAGTACTTC
CDR3aa: CASRLAASYEQYF

j_gene: TRBJ1-2
abundance: many
v_gene: TRBV29-1
d_gene: NA
CDR3nt: TGCAGCGTTGACAGGGCCTATGGCTACACCTTC
CDR3aa: CSVDRAYGYTF

j_gene: TRBJ2-2
abundance: many
v_gene: TRBV5-1
d_gene: NA
CDR3nt: TGCGCCAGCAGCTTAGGTCCGGGAACCGCGAACACCGGGGAGCTGTTTTTT
CDR3aa: CASSLGPGTANTGELFF

j_gene: TRBJ1-4
abundance: many
v_gene: TRBV5-1
d_gene: TRBD1
CDR3nt: TGCGCCAGCAGCGGAGAGGGACAGCCATATGAAAAACTGTTTTTT
CDR3aa: CASSGEGQPYEKLFF

j_gene: TRBJ2-7
abundance: few
v_gene: TRBV11-3
d_gene: NA
CDR3nt: TGTGCCAGCAGCTTAGATCCGCGGCGGCTCTACGAGCAGTACTTC
CDR3aa: CASSLDPRRLYEQYF

j_gene: TRBJ2-5
abundance: many
v_gene: TRBV4-1
d_gene: NA
CDR3nt: TGCGCCAGCAGCCAAGATCAAAGGGGTTCCGGGGAGACCCAGTACTTC
CDR3aa: CASSQDQRGSGETQYF

j_gene: TRBJ2-1
abundance: many
v_gene: TRBV6-6
d_gene: TRBD2
CDR3nt: TGTGCCAGCAGGGGTCTGAGCGGGGTTTACAATGAGCAGTTCTTC
CDR3aa: CASRGLSGVYNEQFF

j_gene: TRBJ1-1
abundance: NA
v_gene: TRBV14
d_gene: NA
CDR3nt: TGTGCCAGCAGCCAGTTGTCGAACACTGAAGCTTTCTTT
CDR3aa: CASSQLSNTEAFF

j_gene: TRBJ2-6
abundance: many
v_gene: TRBV6-5
d_gene: TRBD2
CDR3nt: TGTGCCAGCAGTCCCTGGACTAGCGGGAGGGCTGGGGCCAACGTCCTGACTTTC
CDR3aa: CASSPWTSGRAGANVLTF

j_gene: TRBJ2-5
abundance: many
v_gene: TRBV12-3/TRBV12-4
d_gene: TRBD2
CDR3nt: TGTGCCAGCAGCCTAACCGCACTAGCGGGAAGCCAAGAGACCCAGTACTTC
CDR3aa: CASSLTALAGSQETQYF

j_gene: TRBJ2-7
abundance: few
v_gene: TRBV20-1
d_gene: NA
CDR3nt: TGCAGTGCTAGACTAACAGGGCGCGAGCAGTACTTC
CDR3aa: CSARLTGREQYF

j_gene: TRBJ2-4
abundance: many
v_gene: TRBV28
d_gene: TRBD2
CDR3nt: TGTGCCAGCAGCCAATCGGGTCTAGCGGGAGGTAAAAACATTCAGTACTTC
CDR3aa: CASSQSGLAGGKNIQYF

j_gene: TRBJ1-1
abundance: NA
v_gene: TRBV6-1
d_gene: NA
CDR3nt: TGTGCCAGCAGTGAAGTCGGGAGGGGTGAAGCTTTCTTT
CDR3aa: CASSEVGRGEAFF

j_gene: TRBJ2-5
abundance: many
v_gene: TRBV10-3
d_gene: NA
CDR3nt: TGTGCCATCAGTGAGGGGGTCAAAGAGACCCAGTACTTC
CDR3aa: CAISEGVKETQYF

j_gene: TRBJ1-1
abundance: few
v_gene: TRBV20-1
d_gene: TRBD1
CDR3nt: TGCAGTGCTTGCAGGGGGCGAGTGAACACTGAAGCTTTCTTT
CDR3aa: CSACRGRVNTEAFF

j_gene: TRBJ2-2
abundance: many
v_gene: TRBV27
d_gene: TRBD1
CDR3nt: TGTGCCAGCAGTTTAAATAGGGGGCTTGCGGGGGAGCTGTTTTTT
CDR3aa: CASSLNRGLAGELFF

j_gene: TRBJ2-6
abundance: many
v_gene: TRBV7-3
d_gene: NA
CDR3nt: TGTGCCAGCAGCCCGGGAATAGTTGGGGCCAACGTCCTGACTTTC
CDR3aa: CASSPGIVGANVLTF

j_gene: TRBJ1-1
abundance: few
v_gene: TRBV24-1
d_gene: NA
CDR3nt: TGTGCCACCAGCAACCCCGGGAACACTGAAGCTTTCTTT
CDR3aa: CATSNPGNTEAFF

j_gene: TRBJ2-7
abundance: few
v_gene: TRBV4-2
d_gene: TRBD1
CDR3nt: TGTGCCAGCAGCCAAGAAAAGGGGGCCGTGGGAGAGCAGTACTTC
CDR3aa: CASSQEKGAVGEQYF

j_gene: TRBJ1-1
abundance: many
v_gene: TRBV3-1
d_gene: NA
CDR3nt: TGTGCCAGCAGCCAAGTGCACGACGGCACTGAAGCTTTCTTT
CDR3aa: CASSQVHDGTEAFF

j_gene: TRBJ1-1
abundance: NA
v_gene: TRBV5-5
d_gene: NA
CDR3nt: TGTGCCAGCAGCTCTTACATGAACACTGAAGCTTTCTTT
CDR3aa: CASSSYMNTEAFF

j_gene: TRBJ1-2
abundance: NA
v_gene: TRBV6-5
d_gene: NA
CDR3nt: TGTGCCAGCAGTTACGGAGACGACTATGGCTACACCTTC
CDR3aa: CASSYGDDYGYTF

j_gene: TRBJ2-2
abundance: many
v_gene: TRBV12-3/TRBV12-4
d_gene: NA
CDR3nt: TGTGCCAGCAGTTTCGGTTCCGGGGAGCTGTTTTTT
CDR3aa: CASSFGSGELFF

j_gene: TRBJ2-1
abundance: many
v_gene: TRBV7-3
d_gene: TRBD2
CDR3nt: TGTGCCAGCAGCTTAGGTGGTGGGCTAGCGGGGGCTGGGAATGAGCAGTTCTTC
CDR3aa: CASSLGGGLAGAGNEQFF

j_gene: TRBJ2-7
abundance: few
v_gene: TRBV6-5
d_gene: NA
CDR3nt: TGTGCCAGCAGTTACTTGACAGAAGTCTACGAGCAGTACTTC
CDR3aa: CASSYLTEVYEQYF

j_gene: TRBJ2-3
abundance: NA
v_gene: TRBV4-2
d_gene: NA
CDR3nt: TGTGCCAGCAGCCAAGATATGGCAGATACGCAGTATTTT
CDR3aa: CASSQDMADTQYF

j_gene: TRBJ1-4
abundance: NA
v_gene: TRBV7-8
d_gene: NA
CDR3nt: TGTGCCAGCAGCTTAGGTCGAGCTAATGAAAAACTGTTTTTT
CDR3aa: CASSLGRANEKLFF

j_gene: TRBJ2-2
abundance: many
v_gene: TRBV7-2
d_gene: TRBD1
CDR3nt: TGTGCCAGCACCTTGACAGGGCACGGGGAGCTGTTTTTT
CDR3aa: CASTLTGHGELFF

j_gene: TRBJ2-1
abundance: many
v_gene: TRBV7-2
d_gene: NA
CDR3nt: TGTGCCAGCAGTTCTCAGGGGGGTCACACCTACAATGAGCAGTTCTTC
CDR3aa: CASSSQGGHTYNEQFF

j_gene: TRBJ2-7
abundance: NA
v_gene: TRBV9
d_gene: TRBD1
CDR3nt: TGTGCCAGCAGCCCCCAACCGACAGGGGCGGTCGAGCAGTACTTC
CDR3aa: CASSPQPTGAVEQYF

j_gene: TRBJ2-7
abundance: many
v_gene: TRBV7-2
d_gene: TRBD1
CDR3nt: TGTGCCAGCAGCTTAGACGGACAGGGGGCGCGAGAGCAGTACTTC
CDR3aa: CASSLDGQGAREQYF

j_gene: TRBJ1-1
abundance: NA
v_gene: TRBV5-1
d_gene: NA
CDR3nt: TGCGCCAGCATGTCAGGGGTGGAACTGAACACTGAAGCTTTCTTT
CDR3aa: CASMSGVELNTEAFF

j_gene: TRBJ2-7
abundance: few
v_gene: TRBV7-2
d_gene: TRBD2
CDR3nt: TGTGCCAGCAGCTTAGTAGGGACTAGGTCCAGCGAGCAGTACTTC
CDR3aa: CASSLVGTRSSEQYF

j_gene: TRBJ2-7
abundance: many
v_gene: TRBV5-1
d_gene: NA
CDR3nt: TGCGCCAGCAGCTTGGCTTCCCGACAGATCTACGAGCAGTACTTC
CDR3aa: CASSLASRQIYEQYF

j_gene: TRBJ2-1
abundance: many
v_gene: TRBV30
d_gene: NA
CDR3nt: TGTGCCTGGAACAGGGAAGCTGGCAATGAGCAGTTCTTC
CDR3aa: CAWNREAGNEQFF

j_gene: TRBJ1-5
abundance: few
v_gene: TRBV5-1
d_gene: NA
CDR3nt: TGCGCCAGCAGCTTGGAGCTAGCGACCCATCAGCCCCAGCATTTT
CDR3aa: CASSLELATHQPQHF

j_gene: TRBJ1-2
abundance: many
v_gene: TRBV5-1
d_gene: NA
CDR3nt: TGCGCCAGCAGCCGGAAGACAGAACAAATAAACATTAACTATGGCTACACCTTC
CDR3aa: CASSRKTEQININYGYTF

j_gene: TRBJ2-7
abundance: many
v_gene: TRBV20-1
d_gene: NA
CDR3nt: TGCAGTGCTCAATCGCCTAGGGAGCAGTACTTC
CDR3aa: CSAQSPREQYF

j_gene: TRBJ2-5
abundance: NA
v_gene: TRBV20-1
d_gene: TRBD2
CDR3nt: TGCAGTGCTAGAGATGGGACTAGCGGGGGCCTCCAAGAGACCCAGTACTTC
CDR3aa: CSARDGTSGGLQETQYF

j_gene: TRBJ1-2
abundance: few
v_gene: TRBV5-6
d_gene: NA
CDR3nt: TGTGCCAGCAGCTTGGAGACTCGGCTACCCTATGGCTACACCTTC
CDR3aa: CASSLETRLPYGYTF

j_gene: TRBJ2-5
abundance: many
v_gene: TRBV5-1
d_gene: TRBD1
CDR3nt: TGCGCCAGCAGGAGCCCAGGGACAGGGAAGACCCAGTACTTC
CDR3aa: CASRSPGTGKTQYF

j_gene: TRBJ1-2
abundance: NA
v_gene: TRBV20-1
d_gene: NA
CDR3nt: TGCAGTGACAGGGAACATGGAAACTATGGCTACACCTTC
CDR3aa: CSDREHGNYGYTF

j_gene: TRBJ1-5
abundance: few
v_gene: TRBV25-1
d_gene: NA
CDR3nt: TGTGCCAGCAGTGGCCCCGCCGCTAATCAGCCCCAGCATTTT
CDR3aa: CASSGPAANQPQHF

j_gene: TRBJ2-1
abundance: few
v_gene: TRBV20-1
d_gene: TRBD2
CDR3nt: TGCAGTGCCTCGGGACTAGCGGGAGGGGGATACTACAATGAGCAGTTCTTC
CDR3aa: CSASGLAGGGYYNEQFF

j_gene: TRBJ1-1
abundance: many
v_gene: TRBV4-1
d_gene: NA
CDR3nt: TGCGCCAGCAGCCAAGATCGCACAGGGGAAGCTTTCTTT
CDR3aa: CASSQDRTGEAFF

j_gene: TRBJ1-2
abundance: many
v_gene: TRBV29-1
d_gene: NA
CDR3nt: TGCAGCGTCGTTGACGGATTCTATGGCTACACCTTC
CDR3aa: CSVVDGFYGYTF

j_gene: TRBJ2-7
abundance: many
v_gene: TRBV5-1
d_gene: TRBD2
CDR3nt: TGCGCCAGCAGTCCTAGCGGGGTAAGCTCCTACGAGCAGTACTTC
CDR3aa: CASSPSGVSSYEQYF

j_gene: TRBJ2-1
abundance: many
v_gene: TRBV5-1
d_gene: TRBD2
CDR3nt: TGCGCCAGCAGCCTAATAGCGGGGGCGGCTAGCCACAATGAGCAGTTCTTC
CDR3aa: CASSLIAGAASHNEQFF

j_gene: TRBJ2-2
abundance: many
v_gene: TRBV2
d_gene: NA
CDR3nt: TGTGCCAGTGCGCAGGGGCTGGGTGGCCGGGAGCTGTTTTTT
CDR3aa: CASAQGLGGRELFF

j_gene: TRBJ1-3
abundance: NA
v_gene: TRBV20-1
d_gene: TRBD1
CDR3nt: TGCAGTGCTAGACAGACAGGGTCTAACACCATATATTTT
CDR3aa: CSARQTGSNTIYF

j_gene: TRBJ1-2
abundance: few
v_gene: TRBV7-9
d_gene: NA
CDR3nt: TGTGCCAGCAGCGCTATGAGGGTCTATGGCTACACCTTC
CDR3aa: CASSAMRVYGYTF

j_gene: TRBJ1-6
abundance: few
v_gene: TRBV20-1
d_gene: NA
CDR3nt: TGCAGTGCTAGTTTGAAGGCAGTAATGGATTCACCCCTCCACTTT
CDR3aa: CSASLKAVMDSPLHF

j_gene: TRBJ2-3
abundance: many
v_gene: TRBV6-5
d_gene: TRBD2
CDR3nt: TGTGCCAGCAGTTCCACCCTTCCGGGGGGGGTCACAGATACGCAGTATTTT
CDR3aa: CASSSTLPGGVTDTQYF